The clone carrying this T cell receptor (beta chain) showed up just once. Sequencing was performed with immunoSEQ multiplex PCR; in TCRdb, only in-frame clones are kept and a portion is missing. Found here are fewer than 85,000 clones, roughly 82% of them singletons; the top ten hold around 28%. Germline-derived CDR1 and CDR2 are MNHEY and SVGEGT. Trimming took 6 bases from V and 1 from J, leaving 12 bases between them. CDR3 size: 14 residues. This entry belongs to a study of blood T cell repertoires in COVID-19. For the study at large: Researchers got acute and convalescent COVID-19 samples from the United States, Italy and Spain. PBMCs, B-cell-depleted T cells, or T cells provided the cDNA or gDNA that made up the material.

The chain has TRBV6-2 or TRBV6-3 and TRBJ1-1; D gene uncertain. The material sequenced was peripheral blood. The TCR originated in a woman aged 80 or over with active or convalescent COVID-19. This chain's CDR3 is CASSPPRQNTEAFF. The CDR3 DNA reads as TGTGCCAGCAGCCCTCCAAGACAGAACACTGAAGCTTTCTTT.